The T cell receptor beta chain under discussion was sequenced for a study of cytomegalovirus exposure and HLA in healthy donors. V lost 0 bases and J lost 4, with 6 bases in between. This CDR3 is built from 13 residues. The germline V gene encodes CDR1 LGHNA and CDR2 YSLEER. The study, taken as a whole, reports: HLA allele associations emerged for 16,951 TCR beta sequences in a later analysis, at 0.05 false discovery rate.

Vbeta (60) and Jbeta (13) primers were used in the PCR. Data came from immunoSEQ multiplex PCR; TCRdb stores just in-frame clones and leaves some out. Of approximately 200,000 clones listed, 70% to 80% are singletons. Comment on this clone: Its cognate antigen is unknown.

The TCR originated in a girl aged 5-17 years in good health and CMV-seropositive. This rearrangement joins TRBV4-3 to TRBJ1-1; D gene ambiguous. The sequenced material came from PBMCs. The CDR3 region is CASSQDLATEAFF. CDR3 DNA: TGCGCCAGCAGCCAAGATCTAGCCACTGAAGCTTTCTTT.